This TCR beta chain appears in the sequencing data of a study of shared clonotypes between healthy human individuals. The CDR3 covers 14 residues. Germline CDR1 is GTSNPN and CDR2 is SVGIG (reference sequence). CD8 cells classed as naive were CD45RO-negative and positively selected for CCR7, excluding terminally differentiated effector memory CD45RA+ cells. A word on this clone: The junction departs from germline at one end; a sequencing error may be responsible.

Some clones are missing from TCRdb's copy, which holds only in-frame ones; the method was immunoSEQ multiplex PCR. The data show about 820,000 clones, 85% to 95% seen once. This receptor was taken from a man in his thirties or forties in good health. The chain couples TRBV30 to TRBJ1-2; 7 nucleotides match TRBD1. The sample consisted of naive CD8+ T cells sorted from blood. The CDR3 region is CAWTQLTDRPLLAF. The CDR3 nucleotides are TGTGCCTGGACTCAATTAACGGACAGGCCACTGCTCGCCTTC.